The rows below give T cell receptor beta chains drawn from one sample of a study of T cells in Graves' hyperthyroidism and ophthalmopathy. From the multiplex PCR reads, TCRdb called clonotypes with MiXCR, one entry per CDR3 protein. This table has roughly 640,000 distinct CDR3 sequences, roughly a sixth appearing once. The sequencing sample was made of blood. Receptor source: a woman in her forties with Graves' ophthalmopathy. Each CDR3 is given with its conserved first and last residue. D genes are given only for firm matches. Some rows have no size entry. The others give once, few or many, or a class for an expanded clone.

j_call: TRBJ1-4
clone_size: many
d_call: -
v_call: TRBV7-9
cdr3_nt: TGTGCCAGCAGCCCCCCCGGGGCAGGGATGCGGAAAAAACTGTTTTTT
cdr3_aa: CASSPPGAGMRKKLFF

j_call: TRBJ2-2
clone_size: few
d_call: TRBD1
v_call: TRBV18
cdr3_nt: TGTGCCAGCACCCGGGACAGGAACACCGGGGAGCTGTTTTTT
cdr3_aa: CASTRDRNTGELFF

j_call: TRBJ2-3
clone_size: many
d_call: TRBD2
v_call: TRBV2
cdr3_nt: TGTGCCAGCACTAATGGCGGGAGGGGAGCAGATACGCAGTATTTT
cdr3_aa: CASTNGGRGADTQYF

j_call: TRBJ1-4
clone_size: many
d_call: TRBD1
v_call: TRBV28
cdr3_nt: TGTGCCAGCAGTTTACCGCGACAGGGCCCAATCAAACTGTTTTTT
cdr3_aa: CASSLPRQGPIKLFF

j_call: TRBJ2-1
clone_size: many
d_call: -
v_call: TRBV3-1
cdr3_nt: TGTGCCAGCAGCCAAGGAGCTAGCCCCTACAATGAGCAGTTCTTC
cdr3_aa: CASSQGASPYNEQFF

j_call: TRBJ2-7
clone_size: many
d_call: TRBD1
v_call: TRBV2
cdr3_nt: TGTGCCAGCAGTGTAGCCGGGACAGGGAACGAGCAGTACTTC
cdr3_aa: CASSVAGTGNEQYF

j_call: TRBJ2-5
clone_size: -
d_call: -
v_call: TRBV4-2
cdr3_nt: TGTGCCAGCAGCCAAGAGTTTCAGTTAGAGACCCAGTACTTC
cdr3_aa: CASSQEFQLETQYF

j_call: TRBJ2-1
clone_size: -
d_call: TRBD2
v_call: TRBV6-1
cdr3_nt: TGTGCCAGCAGTGCCTCAACCCGGCTAGCGGGGACCAATGAGCAGTTCTTC
cdr3_aa: CASSASTRLAGTNEQFF

j_call: TRBJ2-3
clone_size: -
d_call: -
v_call: TRBV20-1
cdr3_nt: TGCAGTGCTAGAGATCGGCCTACTACCTTGACAGATACGCAGTATTTT
cdr3_aa: CSARDRPTTLTDTQYF

j_call: TRBJ2-1
clone_size: many
d_call: -
v_call: TRBV5-1
cdr3_nt: TGCGCCAGCGAGCGTGGGGGCCCTCTAGCGTCCTACAATGAGCAGTTCTTC
cdr3_aa: CASERGGPLASYNEQFF

j_call: TRBJ1-6
clone_size: many
d_call: TRBD1
v_call: TRBV2
cdr3_nt: TGTGCCTGCGGACAGGGTGAACGTTCACCCCTCCACTTT
cdr3_aa: CACGQGERSPLHF

j_call: TRBJ2-7
clone_size: many
d_call: TRBD2
v_call: TRBV6-6
cdr3_nt: TGTGCCAGCAGTTACCGGCGGGAGTCCTACGAGCAGTACTTC
cdr3_aa: CASSYRRESYEQYF

j_call: TRBJ2-1
clone_size: few
d_call: TRBD2
v_call: TRBV5-1
cdr3_nt: TGCGCCAGCAGCTTGACTCCGGGACTAGCGACCAATGAGCAGTTCTTC
cdr3_aa: CASSLTPGLATNEQFF

j_call: TRBJ2-1
clone_size: few
d_call: TRBD2
v_call: TRBV15
cdr3_nt: TGTGCCACCAGCAAGACTAGCGGGATGGTCAATGAGCAGTTCTTC
cdr3_aa: CATSKTSGMVNEQFF

j_call: TRBJ1-1
clone_size: many
d_call: -
v_call: TRBV6-1
cdr3_nt: TGTGCCAGCAGTGAAATATTAGGGAGGGGGACTGAAGCTTTCTTT
cdr3_aa: CASSEILGRGTEAFF

j_call: TRBJ2-5
clone_size: many
d_call: TRBD1
v_call: TRBV7-9
cdr3_nt: TGTGCCAGCAGCCAAGCAGGGACAGGGGAAGAGACCCAGTACTTC
cdr3_aa: CASSQAGTGEETQYF